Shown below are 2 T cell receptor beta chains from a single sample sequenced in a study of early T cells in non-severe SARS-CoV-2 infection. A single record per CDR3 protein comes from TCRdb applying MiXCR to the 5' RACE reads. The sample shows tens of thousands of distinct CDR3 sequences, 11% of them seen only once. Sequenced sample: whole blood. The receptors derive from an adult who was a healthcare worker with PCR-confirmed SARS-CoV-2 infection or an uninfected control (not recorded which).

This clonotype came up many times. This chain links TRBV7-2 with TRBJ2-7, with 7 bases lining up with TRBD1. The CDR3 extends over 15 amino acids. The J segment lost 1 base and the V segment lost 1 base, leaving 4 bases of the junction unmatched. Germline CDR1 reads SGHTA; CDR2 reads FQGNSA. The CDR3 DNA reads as TGTGCCAGCAGCTTAGAGGCAGGGGGTTCCTACGAGCAGTACTTC. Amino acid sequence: CASSLEAGGSYEQYF. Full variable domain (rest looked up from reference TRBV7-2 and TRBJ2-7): GAGVSQSPSNKVTEKGKDVELRCDPISGHTALYWYRQSLGQGLEFLIYFQGNSAPDKSGLPSDRFSAERTGGSVSTLTIQRTQQEDSAVYLCASSLEAGGSYEQYFGPGTRLTVT.

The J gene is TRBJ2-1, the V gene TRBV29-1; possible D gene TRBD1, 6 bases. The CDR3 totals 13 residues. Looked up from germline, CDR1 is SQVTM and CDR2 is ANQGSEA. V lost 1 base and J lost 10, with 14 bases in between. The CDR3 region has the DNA TGCAGCGTTGAAGGGTCCCGAGGGGGAGAGCAGTTCTTC. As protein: CSVEGSRGGEQFF.